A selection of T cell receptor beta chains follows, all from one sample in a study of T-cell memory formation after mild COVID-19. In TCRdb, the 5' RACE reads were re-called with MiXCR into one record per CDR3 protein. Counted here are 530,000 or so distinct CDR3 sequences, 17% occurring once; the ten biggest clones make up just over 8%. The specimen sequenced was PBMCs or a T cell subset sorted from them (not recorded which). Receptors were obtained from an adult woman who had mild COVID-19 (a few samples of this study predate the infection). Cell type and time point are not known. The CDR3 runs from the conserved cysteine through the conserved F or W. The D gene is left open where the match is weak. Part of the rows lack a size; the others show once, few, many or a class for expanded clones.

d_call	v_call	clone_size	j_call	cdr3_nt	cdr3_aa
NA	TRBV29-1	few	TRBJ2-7	TGCAGCGTCCGGGTCGCCTACGAGCAGTACTTC	CSVRVAYEQYF
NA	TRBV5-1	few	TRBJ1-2	TGCGCCAGCAGCTTACGACGTTGGACTAACTATGGCTACACCTTC	CASSLRRWTNYGYTF
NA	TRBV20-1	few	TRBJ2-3	TGCAGTGCTAGACTTGACACAGATACGCAGTATTTT	CSARLDTDTQYF
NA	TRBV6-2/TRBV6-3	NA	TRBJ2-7	TGTGCCAGCAGTTACCTCCTTTTCTACGAGCAGTACTTC	CASSYLLFYEQYF
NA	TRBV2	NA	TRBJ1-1	TGTGCCAGCAGTGAACGGCCTGAGAACACTGAAGCTTTCTTT	CASSERPENTEAFF
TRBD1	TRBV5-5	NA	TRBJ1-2	TGTGCCAGCAGGCCACAGGGGCTCCGTCTTTTAGCTAACTATGGCTACACCTTC	CASRPQGLRLLANYGYTF
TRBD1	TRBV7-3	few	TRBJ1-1	TGTGCCAGCAGCTTACTACAGGGGGTAGCTTTCTTT	CASSLLQGVAFF
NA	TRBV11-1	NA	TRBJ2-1	TGTGCCTCGGGCAGGGGAGGAGAGCAGTTCTTC	CASGRGGEQFF
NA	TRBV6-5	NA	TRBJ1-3	TGTGCCAGCAGACAGGGCCTAGGAAACACCATATATTTT	CASRQGLGNTIYF
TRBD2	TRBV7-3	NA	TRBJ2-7	TGTGCCAGCAGCCCTAGCGGGAGGGCCTCCTACGAGCAGTACTTC	CASSPSGRASYEQYF
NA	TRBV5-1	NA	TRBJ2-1	TGCGCCAGCGCCCCTTGGGCGGGGAGCCTCAATGAGCAGTTCTTC	CASAPWAGSLNEQFF
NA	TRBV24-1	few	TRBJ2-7	TGTGCCACCAGTGCCTCCGGGGCCTCCTACGAGCAGTACTTC	CATSASGASYEQYF
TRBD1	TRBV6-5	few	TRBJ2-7	TGTGCCAGCCGATACACCACAGGGGCCCACTCCTACGAGCAGTACTTC	CASRYTTGAHSYEQYF
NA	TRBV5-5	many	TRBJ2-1	TGTGCCAGCAGCTCCCCATTGCGGGGTTACAACAATGAGCAGTTCTTC	CASSSPLRGYNNEQFF
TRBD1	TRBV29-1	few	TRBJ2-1	TGCAGCGTTGAATTCCGGGACAGGGAATTTAATGAGCAGTTCTTC	CSVEFRDREFNEQFF
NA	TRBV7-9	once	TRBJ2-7	TGTGCCATCTCACACGGGCAGTACTTC	CAISHGQYF
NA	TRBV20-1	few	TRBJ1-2	TGCAGTGCTACCCCACCGGCCAACTATGGCTACACCTTC	CSATPPANYGYTF
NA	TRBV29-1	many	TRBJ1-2	TGCAGCGTCCGGGAGGGCGGCTACACCTTC	CSVREGGYTF
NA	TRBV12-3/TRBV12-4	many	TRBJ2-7	TGTGCCAGCAGTCCCAGGGACGGCTCCTTAGAGCAGTACTTC	CASSPRDGSLEQYF
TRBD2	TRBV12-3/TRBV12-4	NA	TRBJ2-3	TGTGCCCAGAGCGCGGGAGCAACAGATACGCAGTATTTT	CAQSAGATDTQYF
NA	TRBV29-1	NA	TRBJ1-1	TGCAGCGGGGGGGAAGTAGAGGGTCGAGCTGGAGCTTTCTTT	CSGGEVEGRAGAFF
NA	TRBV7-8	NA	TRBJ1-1	TGTGCCAGCAGCTTAGGATTTCCCGCTGAAGCTTTCTTT	CASSLGFPAEAFF
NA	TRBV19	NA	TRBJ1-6	TGTGCCAGTAGGTGGGGTTCCTATAATTCACCCCTCCACTTT	CASRWGSYNSPLHF
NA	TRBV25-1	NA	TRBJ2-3	TGTGCCAGCAGTCCTCCGGTAGGGGCGCTTGGTGTTTTCGCAGATACGCAGTATTTT	CASSPPVGALGVFADTQYF
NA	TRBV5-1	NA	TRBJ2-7	TGCGCCAGCAGCTTGACCCCCTCCGGGGTCGACGAGCAGTACTTC	CASSLTPSGVDEQYF
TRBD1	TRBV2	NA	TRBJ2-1	TGTGCCAGCAGTGGGACAGGGGGTGGGTACAATGAGCAGTTCTTC	CASSGTGGGYNEQFF
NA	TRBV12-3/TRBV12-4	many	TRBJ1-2	TGTGCCAGCAGTTTCGGACAGATCTATGGCTACACCTTC	CASSFGQIYGYTF
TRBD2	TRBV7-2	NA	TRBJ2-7	TGTGCCAGCAGCGCCGGGACTAGCGGAACTTCCTACGAGCAGTACTTC	CASSAGTSGTSYEQYF
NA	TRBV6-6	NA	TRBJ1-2	TGTGCCAGCAGTTACGCAGGGGCTGGCTACACCTTC	CASSYAGAGYTF
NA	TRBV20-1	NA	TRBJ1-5	TGCAGTGCTAGTCCCATGGCAGGGCCTCAGCCCCAGCATTTT	CSASPMAGPQPQHF
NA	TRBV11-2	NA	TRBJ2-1	TGTGCCAGCAGCTTAGCTCTCTTCGGGCTGTACAATGAGCAGTTCTTC	CASSLALFGLYNEQFF
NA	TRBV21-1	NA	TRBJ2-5	TGTGCCAGCAGGGGTCAGGATTTCGAGACCCAGTACTTC	CASRGQDFETQYF
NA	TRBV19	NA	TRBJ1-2	TGTGCCAGTAGTATGCCAGGTACTAACTATGGCTACACCTTC	CASSMPGTNYGYTF
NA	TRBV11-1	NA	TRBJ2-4	TGTGCCAGCAGCTCCGGGGATGGTGGAAACATTCAGTACTTC	CASSSGDGGNIQYF
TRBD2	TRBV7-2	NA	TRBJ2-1	TGTGCCAGCAGCCCGAGCGGACTAGCGGGAGACAATGAGCAGTTCTTC	CASSPSGLAGDNEQFF
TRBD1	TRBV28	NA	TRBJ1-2	TGTGCCAGCAGTTTAGGGTCAGGGGGCGACGGCTACACCTTC	CASSLGSGGDGYTF
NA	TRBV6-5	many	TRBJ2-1	TGTGCCAGCAGTTACTCACAAAGCTCCTACAATGAGCAGTTCTTC	CASSYSQSSYNEQFF
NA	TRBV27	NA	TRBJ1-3	TGTGCCAGCAGTTTATACTTGAGCTCTGGAAACACCATATATTTT	CASSLYLSSGNTIYF
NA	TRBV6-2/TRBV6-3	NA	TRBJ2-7	TGTGCCAGCAGTTTGGGGGACACGACCCTCTACGAGCAGTACTTC	CASSLGDTTLYEQYF